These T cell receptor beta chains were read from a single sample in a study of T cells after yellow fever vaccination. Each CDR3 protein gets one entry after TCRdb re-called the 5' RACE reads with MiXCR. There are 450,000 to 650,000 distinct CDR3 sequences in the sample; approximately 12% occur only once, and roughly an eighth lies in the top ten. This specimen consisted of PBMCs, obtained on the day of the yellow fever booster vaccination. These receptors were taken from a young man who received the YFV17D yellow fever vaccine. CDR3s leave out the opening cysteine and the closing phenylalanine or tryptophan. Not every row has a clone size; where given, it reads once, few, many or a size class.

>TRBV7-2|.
ASSLESGTGEAF
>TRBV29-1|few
SVETFPGREGETQY
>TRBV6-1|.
ASTPTGVNQPQH
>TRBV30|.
AWSELTGEAF
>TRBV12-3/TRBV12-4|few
ASSAHQNIQY
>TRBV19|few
ASSIVGSMNTEAF
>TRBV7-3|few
ASSLRGGSARDTQY
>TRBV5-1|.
ASSLLAGGYREQY
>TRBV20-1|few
SASLSANTGELF
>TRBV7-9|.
ASSPRGVTGNTIY
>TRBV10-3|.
AIRGLADTGELF
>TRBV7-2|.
ASSIKAGETQY
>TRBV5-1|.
ASSSGQAVNADTQY
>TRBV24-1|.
ATSDLGYEQY
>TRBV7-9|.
ASLPTPWGELF
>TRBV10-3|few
AITNRQGGTGELF
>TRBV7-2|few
ASSPRLDRTDTQY
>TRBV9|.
ASSALSGSTDTQY
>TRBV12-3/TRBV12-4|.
ASSFAPNGELF
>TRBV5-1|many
ASSSWPGTGELF
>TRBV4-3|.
ASSQGRASVSQY
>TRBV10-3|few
AISGTKDSNQPQH
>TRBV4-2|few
ASSQDLTGRGETQY
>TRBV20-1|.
SARTAGAKNTGELF
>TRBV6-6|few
ASSRHQETQY
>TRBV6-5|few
ASSYSNRGGELF
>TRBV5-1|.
ASSQTGSASPLH
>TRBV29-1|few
SVEGLAGVSETQY
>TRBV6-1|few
ASSRQPGGAEAF
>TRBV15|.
ATSRLSSLETGELF
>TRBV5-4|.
ASSYLGTGLY
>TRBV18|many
ASSPPITDPVLSYEQY
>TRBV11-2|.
ASSLTDIGQY
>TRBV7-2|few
ASSDPTGYQPQH
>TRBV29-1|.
SVILAGNSGNTIY
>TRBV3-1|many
ASSRGAGGWDTQY
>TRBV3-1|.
ASSQGGKPGYEQY
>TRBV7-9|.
ASSLSQAPYEQY
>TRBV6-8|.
ASPPPVRVERTGVRRDEQF
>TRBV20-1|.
SARGRGSGQPQH
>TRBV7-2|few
ASSLVGSKVYEQY
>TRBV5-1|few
ASSLEGAYTGELF
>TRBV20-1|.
CARELAGSSYNEQF
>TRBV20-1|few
SARDTGTGLKLF
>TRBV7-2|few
ASSFRGGKGGYGYT
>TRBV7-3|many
ASSSSRAVQETQY
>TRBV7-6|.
ASSLGGRASGANVLT
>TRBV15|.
ATSTGTSGITDTQY
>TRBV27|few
ASSLRVGRSELF
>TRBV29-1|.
SVGGYGSGANVLT
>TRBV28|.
ASMSGSTDTQY
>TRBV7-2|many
ASSLFSIYNEQF
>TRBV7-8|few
ASSLGAEQEPQH
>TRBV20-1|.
SASSGQDYEQY
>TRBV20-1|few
SARVGVGGTTDTQY
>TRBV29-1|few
SVPRGAGQY
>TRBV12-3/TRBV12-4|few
ASSTGAPGNTIY
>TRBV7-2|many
ASARVATRENIQY
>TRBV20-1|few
SAFYNEQF